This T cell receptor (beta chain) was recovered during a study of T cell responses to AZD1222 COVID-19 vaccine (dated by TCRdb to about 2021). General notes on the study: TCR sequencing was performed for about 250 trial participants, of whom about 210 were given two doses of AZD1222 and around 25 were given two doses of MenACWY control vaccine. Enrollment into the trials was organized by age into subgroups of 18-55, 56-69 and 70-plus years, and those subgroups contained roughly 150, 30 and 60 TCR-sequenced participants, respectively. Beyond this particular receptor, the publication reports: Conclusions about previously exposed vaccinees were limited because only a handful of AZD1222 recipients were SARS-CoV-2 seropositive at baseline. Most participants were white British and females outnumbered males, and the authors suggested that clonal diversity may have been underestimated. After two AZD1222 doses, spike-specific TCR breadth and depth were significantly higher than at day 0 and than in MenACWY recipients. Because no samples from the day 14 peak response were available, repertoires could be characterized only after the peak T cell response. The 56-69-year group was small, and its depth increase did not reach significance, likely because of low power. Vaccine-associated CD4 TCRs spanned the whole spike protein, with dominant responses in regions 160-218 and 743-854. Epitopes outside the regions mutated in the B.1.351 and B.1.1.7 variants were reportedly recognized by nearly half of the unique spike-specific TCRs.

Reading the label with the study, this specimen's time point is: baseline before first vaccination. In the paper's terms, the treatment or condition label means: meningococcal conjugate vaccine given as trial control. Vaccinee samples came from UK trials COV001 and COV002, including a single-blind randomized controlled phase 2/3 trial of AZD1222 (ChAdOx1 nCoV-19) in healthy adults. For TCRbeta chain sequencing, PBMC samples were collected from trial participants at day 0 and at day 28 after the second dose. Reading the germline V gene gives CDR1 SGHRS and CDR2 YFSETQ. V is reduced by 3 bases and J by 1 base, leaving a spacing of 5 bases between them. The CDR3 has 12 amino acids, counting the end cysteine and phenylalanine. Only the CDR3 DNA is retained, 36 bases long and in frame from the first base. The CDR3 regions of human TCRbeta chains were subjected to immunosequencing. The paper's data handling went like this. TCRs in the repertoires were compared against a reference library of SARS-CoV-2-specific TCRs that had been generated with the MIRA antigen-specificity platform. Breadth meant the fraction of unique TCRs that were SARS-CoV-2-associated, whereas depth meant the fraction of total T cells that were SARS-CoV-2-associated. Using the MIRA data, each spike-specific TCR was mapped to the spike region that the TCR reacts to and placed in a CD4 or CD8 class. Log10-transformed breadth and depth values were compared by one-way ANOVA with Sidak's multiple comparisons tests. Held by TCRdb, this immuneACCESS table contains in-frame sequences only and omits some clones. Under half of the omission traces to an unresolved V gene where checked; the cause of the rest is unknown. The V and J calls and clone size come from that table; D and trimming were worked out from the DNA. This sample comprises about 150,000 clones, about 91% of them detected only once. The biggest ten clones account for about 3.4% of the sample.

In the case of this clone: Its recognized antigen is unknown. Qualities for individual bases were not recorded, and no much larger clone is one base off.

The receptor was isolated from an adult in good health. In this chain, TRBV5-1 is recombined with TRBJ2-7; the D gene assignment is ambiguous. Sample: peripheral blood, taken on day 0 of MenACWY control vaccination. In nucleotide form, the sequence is TGCGCCAGCAGCTCTCAGTCCTACGAGCAGTACTTC. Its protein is CASSSQSYEQYF.